This T cell receptor (beta chain) was captured by sequencing in a study of identical twins. Every sampled donor was Caucasian and healthy. With template switching, a universal primer site was added, and the cDNA carried unique molecular identifiers. TCRdb re-called the 5' RACE reads through MiXCR, storing one row per CDR3 protein. The data hold about 490,000 distinct CDR3 sequences, with around 15% observed a single time. Study observations and caveats: Invariant cells of the MAIT and iNKT types might have partly distorted the zero-insertion analyses. Cross-sectional statistical analysis, not tracking of the same donors, underpinned the conclusions.

A remark on this clonotype: Its antigen is not known.

These data also formed part of another study, on yellow fever vaccine responses in identical twins.

This receptor was identified in a woman in her late teens or twenties in good health. The sample comprised CD4+ T cells sorted from blood.

This CDR3 is CASRRTGGIGTDTQYF. The CDR3, as DNA: TGTGCCAGCAGACGGACAGGGGGCATAGGGACAGATACGCAGTATTTT. J is TRBJ2-3 and V is TRBV6-1, with TRBD1 matching over 11 bases. The CDR3 runs 16 residues. Germline lookup yields CDR1 MNHNS and CDR2 SASEGT. V shed 6 bases, J shed 3 bases, and the junction held 8 bases outside the gene matches.